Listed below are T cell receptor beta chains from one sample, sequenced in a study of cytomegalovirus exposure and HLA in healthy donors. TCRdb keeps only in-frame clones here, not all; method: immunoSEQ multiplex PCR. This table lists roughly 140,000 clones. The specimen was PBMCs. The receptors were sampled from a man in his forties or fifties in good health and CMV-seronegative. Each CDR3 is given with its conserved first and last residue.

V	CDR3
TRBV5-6	CASSLVGAGYNEQFF
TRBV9	CASSVGYTNYGYTF
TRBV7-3	CASSRGDRGPGTDTQYF
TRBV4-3	CASSQSGQYNSPLHF
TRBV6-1	CASSVRDRGDEQYF
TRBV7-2	CASSLAQVSQPQHF
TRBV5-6	CASSFIGSSYEQYF
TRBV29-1	CSVGSLTGKETQYF
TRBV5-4	CASSPQGTGELFF
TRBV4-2	CASSQDPSTGELFF
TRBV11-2	CASSLTGAYEQYF